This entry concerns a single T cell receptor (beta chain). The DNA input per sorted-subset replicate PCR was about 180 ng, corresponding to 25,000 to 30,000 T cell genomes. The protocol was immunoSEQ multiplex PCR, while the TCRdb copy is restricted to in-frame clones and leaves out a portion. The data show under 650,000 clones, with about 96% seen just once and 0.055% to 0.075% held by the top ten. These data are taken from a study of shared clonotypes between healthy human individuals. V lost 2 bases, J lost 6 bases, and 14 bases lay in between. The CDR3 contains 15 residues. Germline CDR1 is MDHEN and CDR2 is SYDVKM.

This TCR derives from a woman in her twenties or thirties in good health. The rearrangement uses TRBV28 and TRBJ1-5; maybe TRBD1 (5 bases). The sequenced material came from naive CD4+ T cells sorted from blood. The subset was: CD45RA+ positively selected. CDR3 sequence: CASSLIDSPTQPQHF. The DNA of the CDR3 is TGTGCCAGCAGTTTAATAGACAGTCCCACTCAGCCCCAGCATTTT.